These 22 T cell receptor beta chains were all obtained from the same sample, sequenced in a study of blood T cells in healthy people across ages. A second PCR, run for 7 to 11 cycles, used a sample-barcoded 5' primer plus a J-beta primer mix. MiXCR, applied by TCRdb to the 5' RACE reads, yields one record per CDR3 protein. The repertoire holds about 680,000 distinct CDR3 sequences, about half seen once, with 30% to 40% in the top ten. The sequencing input was blood. Receptors were obtained from a woman in her sixties or seventies in good health.

J is TRBJ1-2 and V is TRBV2; tentatively, D is TRBD1 (5 bases). The CDR3 length is 15 residues. Germline CDR1 SNHLY, CDR2 FYNNEI. Trimming cost V 2 bases and J 4 bases, with 14 bases left between them. The CDR3 is CASSENPTGGYGYTF. In DNA, the CDR3 is TGTGCCAGCAGTGAAAACCCGACCGGGGGCTATGGCTACACCTTC.

This sequence joins TRBV6-5 and TRBJ2-1, with a tentative D call TRBD2 (6 bases). The CDR3 has 14 amino acids. From germline, CDR1 is MNHEY and CDR2 SVGAGI. Trimming cost V 8 bases and J 3 bases, with 14 bases left between them. The CDR3 nucleotides read TGTGCCAGCTGGAGCGGGTTTCTCTACAATGAGCAGTTCTTC. It specifies CASWSGFLYNEQFF.

Comment on this clonotype: As the CDR3 is not closed by the conserved phenylalanine or tryptophan, this likely results from a read error. The J gene is TRBJ1-4, the V gene TRBV5-1; D is perhaps TRBD1 (5 bases). There are 16 residues in the CDR3. Deletions cut 0 bases from V and 8 bases from J, with 17 bases between. CDR1 is SGHRS and CDR2 is YFSETQ in the germline V gene. CDR3 loop: CASSLEPDSRREKLFI. CDR3 in DNA: TGCGCCAGCAGCTTGGAGCCCGACAGTCGGCGCGAAAAACTGTTTATT.

In this sample, this clonotype turned up a few times. The chain has TRBV2 and TRBJ2-7; possibly TRBD1 for D (5 bases). In germline, CDR1 is SNHLY, CDR2 FYNNEI. Trimming stripped 1 base from V and 2 bases from J, with 12 bases between. The CDR3 is made up of 15 amino acids. CDR3 sequence: CASSEEGRATYEQYF. The CDR3 region has the DNA TGTGCCAGCAGTGAAGAGGGCAGGGCCACCTACGAGCAGTACTTC.

This chain uses TRBV19 with TRBJ2-3, with a tentative D call TRBD1 (5 bases). V lost 4 bases to trimming and J lost 4 bases, with 18 bases between them. In germline, CDR1 is LNHDA, CDR2 SQIVND (reference sequence). The CDR3 runs 16 residues. CDR3 nucleotides: TGTGCCAGTAGTAGCATCGCAACCCCCAGGGCAGATACGCAGTATTTT. Its protein is CASSSIATPRADTQYF.

The chain has TRBV5-1 and TRBJ2-2; D ambiguous. CDR3 length equals 15 residues. Germline assignment: CDR1 SGHRS and CDR2 YFSETQ. V lost 4 bases and J lost 3, with 13 bases in between. The CDR3 loop is CASSPGNSDTGELFF. In DNA, the CDR3 is TGCGCCAGCAGCCCTGGTAACTCCGACACCGGGGAGCTGTTTTTT.

This chain connects TRBV4-3 to TRBJ2-3; D unresolved. The CDR3 length is 16 residues. Germline CDR1 reads LGHNA; CDR2 reads YSLEER. V was clipped by 0 bases and J by 1 base, with 11 bases between them. The CDR3 bases are TGCGCCAGCAGCCAAGATTCACTCGGTCGCACAGATACGCAGTATTTT. Its protein product is CASSQDSLGRTDTQYF.

This clonotype appeared a few times. The rearrangement uses TRBV20-1 and TRBJ1-1; no firm D call. In germline, CDR1 is DFQATT, CDR2 SNEGSKA (reference sequence). V lost 2 bases and J 2 bases, leaving 6 bases between the germline ends. CDR3 size: 12 residues. The CDR3 DNA reads TGCAGTGCTAGAAGTCCAAACACTGAAGCTTTCTTT. Protein product: CSARSPNTEAFF.

This chain connects TRBV6-1 to TRBJ2-7; tentative D call: TRBD2 (5 bases). The CDR3 runs to 15 residues. V gave up 0 bases and J gave up 0 bases, with 9 bases separating them. In germline, CDR1 is MNHNS, CDR2 SASEGT. This chain's CDR3 is CASSEARASSYEQYF. CDR3 nucleotide sequence: TGTGCCAGCAGTGAAGCGCGGGCGAGCTCCTACGAGCAGTACTTC.

This clonotype has a handful of counts. The chain uses TRBV10-3 and TRBJ2-5; 8 bases match TRBD2. The CDR3 extends over 18 amino acids. Looked up from germline, CDR1 is ENHRY and CDR2 is SYGVKD. J was trimmed by 1 base and V by 4 bases; bases with no gene match: 14. The CDR3 nucleotides read TGTGCCATCAGTGGGAGACAGATCGGGAGGGCCCCCCAAGAGACCCAGTACTTC. It yields the protein CAISGRQIGRAPQETQYF.

This clonotype was seen once. This chain joins TRBV7-3 and TRBJ2-1; 8 bases line up with TRBD2. V lost 5 bases, J lost 9 bases, and 15 bases stayed unmatched. This CDR3 is 16 amino acids long. The germline gives CDR1 SGHTA, CDR2 FQGTGA. CDR3 nucleotides: TGTGCCAGCAGCCACCGGACTAGCTCTAGTATGGGTGAGCAGTTCTTC. Its translation is CASSHRTSSSMGEQFF. Variable domain in full (rest from reference TRBV7-3 and TRBJ2-1): GAGVSQTPSNKVTEKGKYVELRCDPISGHTALYWYRQSLGQGPEFLIYFQGTGAADDSGLPNDRFFAVRPEGSVSTLKIQRTERGDSAVYLCASSHRTSSSMGEQFFGPGTRLTVL.

This chain links TRBV5-1 with TRBJ2-3, with D tentatively TRBD2 (5 bases). The germline gives CDR1 SGHRS, CDR2 YFSETQ. V was trimmed by 3 bases and J by 11 bases, leaving 19 bases between them. This CDR3 is 14 amino acids long. The CDR3: CASSSGPPGRVQYF. Written as DNA, the CDR3 is TGCGCCAGCAGCTCCGGGCCACCGGGAAGGGTGCAGTATTTT.

The chain combines TRBV28 with TRBJ2-6; D is perhaps TRBD1 (5 bases). Trimming took 5 bases from V and 0 from J, leaving 8 bases between them. The CDR3 has 15 residues. CDR1 is MDHEN and CDR2 is SYDVKM in the germline V gene. CDR3 in amino acids: CASSHDSSGANVLTF. Here the CDR3 DNA reads TGTGCCAGCAGTCACGACAGCTCTGGGGCCAACGTCCTGACTTTC.

The rearrangement uses TRBV6-6 and TRBJ2-7; 7 bases map to TRBD1. The CDR3 consists of 14 residues. Germline values: CDR1 MNHNY, CDR2 SVGAGI (reference sequence). The trim removed 7 bases at V and 3 bases at J, leaving 9 bases unmatched. CDR3 loop: CASTQDRTFYEQYF. In DNA, the CDR3 is TGTGCCAGCACCCAGGACAGGACATTCTACGAGCAGTACTTC.

The genes are TRBV3-1 and TRBJ2-1; D might be TRBD2 (6 bases). V dropped 5 bases and J dropped 9 bases, with 14 bases sitting between them. The CDR3 length is 13 residues. CDR1 LGHDT and CDR2 YNNKEL come from the germline V gene (reference sequence). The CDR3 coding sequence is TGTGCCAGCAGCGCCCGGCCCGGGGGTGAGCAGTTCTTC. It yields the protein CASSARPGGEQFF.

The chain combines TRBV18 with TRBJ2-5; D is undetermined. Trimming pared 0 bases from V and 4 bases from J, leaving 6 bases between. CDR1 KGHSH and CDR2 LQKENI come from the germline V gene. There are 13 residues in the CDR3. The CDR3: CASSPPNGETQYF. The CDR3 DNA follows: TGTGCCAGCTCACCACCAAATGGAGAGACCCAGTACTTC.

The V and J genes are TRBV20-1 and TRBJ1-2; 10 bases are a match to TRBD1. After removal of 5 bases from V and 4 bases from J, the junction contained 4 bases not matched to a gene. Germline CDR1 DFQATT, CDR2 SNEGSKA (reference sequence). CDR3 length: 13 amino acids. CDR3 in DNA: TGCAGTGCTGGGACAGGGGATTTCTATGGCTACACCTTC. This sequence encodes CSAGTGDFYGYTF.

The chain has TRBV20-1 and TRBJ1-4; TRBD1 agrees at 7 bases. Unmatched junction bases numbered 8, after V lost 2 bases and J lost 5 bases. CDR1 DFQATT and CDR2 SNEGSKA come from the germline V gene (reference sequence). This CDR3 comprises 15 residues. For the CDR3, the DNA is TGCAGTGCTAGACCCGCAGGGGGGGAGAATGAAAAACTGTTTTTT. Its translation: CSARPAGGENEKLFF.

The genes are TRBV2 and TRBJ1-6; perhaps TRBD1 as D (5 bases). Germline CDR1 reads SNHLY; CDR2 reads FYNNEI. The CDR3 runs 13 residues. Trimming removed 7 bases at V and 7 bases at J, with 11 bases between. DNA of the CDR3: TGTGCCAGCATTCGACAGACGAATTCACCCCTCCACTTT. Residues: CASIRQTNSPLHF.

This clonotype was recorded at least ten times. This rearrangement joins TRBV5-1 to TRBJ1-6; D possibly corresponds to TRBD1 (6 bases). With 4 bases removed from V and 7 bases from J, the gap between germline ends came to 15 bases. Germline assignment: CDR1 SGHRS and CDR2 YFSETQ. The CDR3 runs 15 residues. The CDR3 DNA is TGCGCCAGCAGCATAACAGGGATGCGAAATTCACCCCTCCACTTT. It codes for CASSITGMRNSPLHF.

The chain links TRBV5-1 to TRBJ2-7; D uncertain. The germline CDR1 and CDR2 sequences are SGHRS and YFSETQ. The CDR3 covers 15 residues. V lost 1 base to trimming and J lost 2 bases, with 13 bases between them. CDR3 loop: CASSLNAAPPYEQYF. The CDR3 nucleotides read TGCGCCAGCAGCTTGAATGCGGCTCCTCCCTACGAGCAGTACTTC.

The chain employs TRBV2 and TRBJ2-5, with 8 bases aligning to TRBD2. V lost 5 bases to trimming and J lost 5 bases; unmatched junction nucleotides: 7. The CDR3 extends over 14 amino acids. Germline loops: CDR1 SNHLY, CDR2 FYNNEI. DNA for the CDR3: TGTGCCAGCAGTACAGATTGGACTAGCGAGACCCAGTACTTC. Amino acids: CASSTDWTSETQYF.